Each of the 27 T cell receptor beta chains below was sequenced from the same sample in a study of T cells in Graves' hyperthyroidism and ophthalmopathy. What was amplified from RNA transcripts were TCR beta CDR3 regions. The study used the HTBI primer set for a first-round RT-PCR of the TCR CDR3. One entry per CDR3 protein, called by TCRdb with MiXCR from the multiplex PCR reads. The repertoire consists of hundreds of thousands of distinct CDR3 sequences, with 38% occurring once and the leading ten covering around 10%. What was sequenced was blood. The receptor set was obtained from a man aged 18 to 30 with Graves' hyperthyroidism.

V is TRBV20-1 and J is TRBJ2-7; weak D call: TRBD2 (7 bases). The CDR3 has 15 amino acids. The V end lost 3 bases, the J end lost 3 bases, and 18 bases lay between the germline ends. The germline gives CDR1 DFQATT, CDR2 SNEGSKA (reference sequence). The DNA of the CDR3 is TGCAGTGCTAGGGGGGGGGGCCCAGAGGTCTACGAGCAGTACTTC. This gives the protein CSARGGGPEVYEQYF.

The gene calls are TRBV7-9 and TRBJ2-2, with TRBD1 identical over 9 bases. The germline V gene has CDR1 SEHNR and CDR2 FQNEAQ (reference sequence). V shed 6 bases, J shed 5 bases, and the junction held 10 bases outside the gene matches. The CDR3 is 16 amino acids. The CDR3 here is CASSFAGTGRTGELFF. In nucleotides, the CDR3 is TGTGCCAGCAGTTTCGCCGGGACAGGGCGAACCGGGGAGCTGTTTTTT.

The J gene is TRBJ1-2, the V gene TRBV10-3; no definite D call. The germline CDR1 and CDR2 sequences are ENHRY and SYGVKD. The CDR3 contains 13 residues. V lost 4 bases, J lost 4 bases, and 10 bases lay in between. CDR3 sequence: CAISVNFPYGYTF. In DNA, the CDR3 is TGTGCCATCAGTGTGAACTTCCCCTATGGCTACACCTTC.

This rearrangement joins TRBV12-3 or TRBV12-4 to TRBJ1-1; 7 bases are a match to TRBD1. After removal of 7 bases from V and 4 bases from J, the junction contained 6 bases not matched to a gene. CDR3 length equals 13 residues. For the CDR3, the DNA is TGTGCCAGCAACCACGGGACAGTCACTGAAGCTTTCTTT. This translates into CASNHGTVTEAFF.

This clonotype was recorded a few times. The chain has TRBV6-5 and TRBJ1-1, with TRBD1 matching 7 bases. Germline V gene data show CDR1 as MNHEY and CDR2 as SVGAGI. V shed 6 bases and J 7 bases; nucleotides not matched to a gene: 11. This CDR3 region has 14 residues. CDR3 residues: CASRFGTVKIEAFF. The DNA of the CDR3 is TGTGCCAGCAGGTTCGGGACAGTAAAAATTGAAGCTTTCTTT.

This clonotype was seen more than once but under ten times. This chain connects TRBV7-8 to TRBJ2-7; 7 nucleotides align to TRBD1. J gave up 3 bases and V 4 bases, and 6 bases lay outside the gene matches. Germline CDR1 SGHVS, CDR2 FQNEAQ. The CDR3 runs 14 residues. The CDR3, as DNA: TGTGCCAGCAGCTCGGACAGGCTCAACTACGAGCAGTACTTC. The encoded protein is CASSSDRLNYEQYF.

The chain employs TRBV20-1 and TRBJ2-7; 7 nucleotides agree with TRBD1. The CDR3 runs 14 residues. The germline V gene encodes CDR1 DFQATT and CDR2 SNEGSKA (reference sequence). V lost 0 bases, J lost 3 bases, and 5 bases stayed unmatched. The CDR3 region has the DNA TGCAGTGCTAGAGATCTTGGACAGGACTACGAGCAGTACTTC. As protein: CSARDLGQDYEQYF.

V usage is TRBV20-1 and J usage is TRBJ2-5; D is uncertain. V was shortened by 0 bases and J by 7 bases, with 15 bases between the two germline ends. Germline V lookup: CDR1 DFQATT, CDR2 SNEGSKA (reference sequence). The CDR3 length is 14 residues. CDR3 in amino acids: CSARDMGSHGTQYF. Written as DNA, the CDR3 is TGCAGTGCTAGAGATATGGGCAGCCATGGGACCCAGTACTTC.

This clonotype was seen only a few times. The V gene is TRBV4-2, the J gene TRBJ1-2; no reliable D call. The V gene's germline CDR1 is LGHNA and CDR2 YNFKEQ. The CDR3 has 13 amino acids. The ends were cut back, 3 bases at V and 2 bases at J, with 7 bases in the middle. CDR3 sequence: CASSQEVNYGYTF. For the CDR3, the DNA is TGTGCCAGCAGCCAGGAAGTGAACTATGGCTACACCTTC.

This rearrangement joins TRBV11-3 to TRBJ2-3, with D unresolved. The germline V gene encodes CDR1 SGHNT and CDR2 YENEEA. The CDR3 contains 11 residues. The V end was cut by 6 bases, the J end by 6 bases, with 7 bases between. Here the CDR3 DNA reads TGTGCCAGCAGTCAACCGGATACGCAGTATTTT. Protein product: CASSQPDTQYF.

J is TRBJ2-7 and V is TRBV7-2; D not resolved. The CDR3 totals 15 residues. The V end lost 4 bases, the J end lost 0 bases, and 13 bases lay between the germline ends. CDR1 and CDR2 from the germline V gene are SGHTA and FQGNSA. Here the CDR3 DNA reads TGTGCCAGCAGCTCCTTAGTGCTTCTCTCCTACGAGCAGTACTTC. It specifies CASSSLVLLSYEQYF.

Worth noting for this clonotype: Just one base apart from a much larger clone, this may be a read error. The chain carries TRBV12-3 or TRBV12-4 and TRBJ2-6; TRBD2 might be the D (5 bases). The CDR3 extends over 16 amino acids. The V and J ends lost 6 bases and 0 bases respectively, with 12 bases between them. In DNA form, the CDR3 reads TGTGCCAGCAGCCGGGATCAACCCTCTGGGGCCAACGTCCTGACTTTC. Its protein is CASSRDQPSGANVLTF.

This clonotype was recorded many times. J is TRBJ1-2 and V is TRBV15; tentative D call: TRBD1 (6 bases). Trimming pared 1 base from V and 8 bases from J, leaving 20 bases between. Per the germline V gene, CDR1 is LNHNV and CDR2 is YYDKDF (reference sequence). The CDR3 covers 16 residues. The chain's CDR3 is CATSRGEGGGLKGYTF. DNA of the CDR3: TGTGCCACCAGCAGAGGCGAGGGGGGGGGCCTAAAGGGCTACACCTTC.

This clonotype was found many times. The rearrangement uses TRBV19 and TRBJ1-6; D unclear. V lost 3 bases to trimming and J lost 3 bases, with 9 bases between them. The CDR3 runs 15 residues. Germline-derived CDR1 and CDR2 are LNHDA and SQIVND (reference sequence). The CDR3 bases are TGTGCCAGTAGTATGGGCAGCATCTATAATTCACCCCTCCACTTT. Translated: CASSMGSIYNSPLHF.

A few counts support this clonotype. The CDR3 spells CASSKRGGENTGELFF. CDR3 in DNA: TGTGCCAGCAGTAAACGAGGGGGAGAGAACACCGGGGAGCTGTTTTTT. This sequence joins TRBV7-3 and TRBJ2-2; the D gene is possibly TRBD1 (6 bases). The CDR3 has 16 amino acids. Germline-derived CDR1 and CDR2 are SGHTA and FQGTGA. The ends were cut back, 6 bases at V and 1 base at J, with 15 bases in the middle.

The V and J genes are TRBV7-2 and TRBJ1-2; tentative D call: TRBD1 (5 bases). The CDR3 contains 14 residues. Trimming pared 0 bases from V and 4 bases from J, leaving 9 bases between. Germline V gene data show CDR1 as SGHTA and CDR2 as FQGNSA. The CDR3 region is CASSLARQTYGYTF. In DNA, the CDR3 is TGTGCCAGCAGCTTAGCTAGACAGACCTATGGCTACACCTTC.

The chain is built from TRBV10-1 and TRBJ1-5; D gene unclear. The germline V gene has CDR1 WNHNN and CDR2 SYGVQD (reference sequence). The CDR3 is 13 amino acids. V lost 7 bases and J 2 bases, leaving 9 bases between the germline ends. CDR3 in amino acids: CASIVVGNQPQHF. The CDR3 bases are TGCGCCAGCATCGTCGTTGGCAATCAGCCCCAGCATTTT.

This clonotype was picked up many times. The V call is TRBV13, the J call TRBJ2-5; D remains ambiguous. The CDR3 has 13 residues. CDR1 is PRHDT, CDR2 FYEKMQ, per germline (reference sequence). The ends were cut back, 5 bases at V and 5 bases at J, with 12 bases in the middle. The DNA of the CDR3 is TGTGCCAGCAGCCCCGTCAGCTCGGAGACCCAGTACTTC. This translates into CASSPVSSETQYF. Full variable domain (missing parts from reference TRBV13 and TRBJ2-5): AAGVIQSPRHLIKEKRETATLKCYPIPRHDTVYWYQQGPGQDPQFLISFYEKMQSDKGSIPDRFSAQQFSDYHSELNMSSLELGDSALYFCASSPVSSETQYFGPGTRLLVL.

The chain joins TRBV6-2 or TRBV6-3 to TRBJ1-2; 9 bases agree with TRBD1. Germline CDR1 is MNHEY and CDR2 is SVGEGT. The CDR3 runs 15 residues. V dropped 6 bases and J dropped 3; count of bases not matched to a gene: 8. CDR3 region: CASRGPQGADYGYTF. The CDR3 DNA is TGTGCCAGCAGGGGACCACAGGGGGCGGACTATGGCTACACCTTC.

In its sample, this clonotype was seen a few times. J is TRBJ2-5 and V is TRBV10-3; D possibly matches TRBD1 or TRBD2 (5 bases each). The CDR3 contains 12 residues. Per germline, CDR1 ENHRY and CDR2 SYGVKD. The V end lost 11 bases, the J end lost 5 bases, and 15 bases lay between the germline ends. The CDR3 protein is CASTQGDETQYF. The CDR3 coding sequence is TGTGCCTCGACCCAAGGGGACGAGACCCAGTACTTC.

Worth noting for this clonotype: With a much larger clone just one base away, this may be a read error. The rearrangement joins TRBV2 to TRBJ1-2, with no clear D. Germline CDR1 SNHLY, CDR2 FYNNEI. The length of the CDR3 is 11 residues. The CDR3 reads CASTRGTGHTF. In nucleotides, the CDR3 is TGTGCCAGCACTCGGGGAACTGGCCACACCTTC. Together with reference TRBV2 and TRBJ1-2, the CDR3 gives the full variable domain: EPEVTQTPSHQVTQMGQEVILRCVPISNHLYFYWYRQILGQKVEFLVSFYNNEISEKSEIFDDQFSVERPDGSNFTLKIRSTKLEDSAMYFCASTRGTGHTFGSGTRLTVV.

Details on this clonotype: With a much larger clone just one base away, this may be a read error. The rearrangement links TRBV7-9 to TRBJ2-2, with 8 bases fitting TRBD1. Losses at the gene ends were 3 bases for V and 4 bases for J; bases not matched to a gene: 7. Germline V gene sequence: CDR1 SEHNR, CDR2 FQNEAQ (reference sequence). The CDR3 totals 16 residues. The CDR3 loop reads CASSFLDRAATGELFF. CDR3 DNA: TGTGCCAGCAGCTTCCTGGACAGGGCGGCCACCGGGGAGCTGTTTTTT.

This clonotype was seen at least ten times. The chain recombines TRBV12-3 or TRBV12-4 with TRBJ1-2; D might be TRBD1 (6 bases). V shed 3 bases and J shed 8 bases, with 16 bases lying between them. The CDR3 runs 14 residues. The CDR3 DNA reads as TGTGCCAGCAGTTTTACAGGGAATGTGAGAGGCTACACCTTC. Translating it yields CASSFTGNVRGYTF.

This clonotype has just a few counts. The CDR3 loop is CATSVSGGAYEQYF. The DNA of the CDR3 is TGTGCCACCAGCGTTAGCGGGGGGGCCTACGAGCAGTACTTC. The chain recombines TRBV15 with TRBJ2-7; TRBD2 matches 11 bases. Germline V gives CDR1 LNHNV, CDR2 YYDKDF (reference sequence). Losses at the gene ends were 5 bases for V and 2 bases for J; bases not matched to a gene: 2. CDR3 size: 14 residues.

CDR3 bases: TGTGCCAGCAGCTTTTCTTCAGTCAATGAGCAGTTCTTC. Protein product: CASSFSSVNEQFF. The chain uses TRBV7-6 and TRBJ2-1; D call uncertain. The CDR3 runs to 13 residues. From germline, CDR1 is SGHVS and CDR2 FNYEAQ. V lost 3 bases and J 6 bases, leaving 9 bases between the germline ends. The variable domain in full, with the rest retrieved from reference TRBV7-6 and TRBJ2-1, is GAGVSQSPRYKVTKRGQDVALRCDPISGHVSLYWYRQALGQGPEFLTYFNYEAQQDKSGLPNDRFSAERPEGSISTLTIQRTEQRDSAMYRCASSFSSVNEQFFGPGTRLTVL.

The chain is built from TRBV6-5 and TRBJ2-7; D is unresolved. The CDR3 has 16 amino acids. Germline CDR1 MNHEY, CDR2 SVGAGI. V lost 2 bases and J 0 bases, leaving 14 bases between the germline ends. For the CDR3, the DNA is TGTGCCAGCAGTTACCTAGGGTCTCCGAGCTCCTACGAGCAGTACTTC. As protein: CASSYLGSPSSYEQYF.

This clonotype showed up many times. The chain couples TRBV7-2 to TRBJ1-2, with a possible D match to TRBD1 (5 bases). V was shortened by 1 base and J by 9 bases, with 18 bases between the two germline ends. The germline gives CDR1 SGHTA, CDR2 FQGNSA. This CDR3 contains 15 residues. The CDR3 DNA reads as TGTGCCAGCAGCTTAGGGGGCAGCGACGCGGTCCGCTACACCTTC. Protein sequence: CASSLGGSDAVRYTF.